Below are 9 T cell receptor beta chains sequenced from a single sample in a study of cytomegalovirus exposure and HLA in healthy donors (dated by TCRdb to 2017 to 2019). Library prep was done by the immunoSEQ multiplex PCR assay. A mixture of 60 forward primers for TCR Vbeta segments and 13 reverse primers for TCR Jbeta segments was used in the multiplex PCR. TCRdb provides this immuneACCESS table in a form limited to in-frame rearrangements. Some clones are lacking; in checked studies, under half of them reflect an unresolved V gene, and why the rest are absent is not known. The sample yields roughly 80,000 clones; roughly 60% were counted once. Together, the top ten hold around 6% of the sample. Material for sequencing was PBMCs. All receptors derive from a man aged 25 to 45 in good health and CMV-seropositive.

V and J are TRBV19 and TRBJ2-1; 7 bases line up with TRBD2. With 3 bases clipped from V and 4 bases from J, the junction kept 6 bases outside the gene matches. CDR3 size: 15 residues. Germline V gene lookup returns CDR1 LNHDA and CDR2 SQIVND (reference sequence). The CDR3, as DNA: TGTGCCAGTAGTATGGAGCGGGAAACATACAATGAGCAGTTCTTC. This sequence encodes CASSMERETYNEQFF. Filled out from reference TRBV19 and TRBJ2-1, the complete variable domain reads DGGITQSPKYLFRKEGQNVTLSCEQNLNHDAMYWYRQDPGQGLRLIYYSQIVNDFQKGDIAEGYSVSREKKESFPLTVTSAQKNPTAFYLCASSMERETYNEQFFGPGTRLTVL.

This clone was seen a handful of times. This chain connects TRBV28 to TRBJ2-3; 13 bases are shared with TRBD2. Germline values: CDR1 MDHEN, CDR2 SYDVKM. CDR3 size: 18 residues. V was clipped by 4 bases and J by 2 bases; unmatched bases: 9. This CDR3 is CASSSIRLAGGLTDTQYF. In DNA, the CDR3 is TGTGCCAGCAGTTCGATAAGACTAGCGGGGGGACTCACAGATACGCAGTATTTT.

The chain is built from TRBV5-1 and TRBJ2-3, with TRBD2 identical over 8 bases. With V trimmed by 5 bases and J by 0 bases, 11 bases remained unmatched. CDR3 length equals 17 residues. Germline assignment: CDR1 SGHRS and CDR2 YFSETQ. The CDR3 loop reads CASSASGGVSSTDTQYF. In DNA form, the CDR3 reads TGCGCCAGCAGTGCAAGCGGGGGAGTATCCAGCACAGATACGCAGTATTTT.

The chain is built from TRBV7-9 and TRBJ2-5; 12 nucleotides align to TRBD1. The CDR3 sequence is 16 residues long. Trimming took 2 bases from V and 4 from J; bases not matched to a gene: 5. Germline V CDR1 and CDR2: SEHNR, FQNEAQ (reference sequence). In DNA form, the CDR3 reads TGTGCCAGCAGCTTACTGGGACAGGGGGCCGTAGAGACCCAGTACTTC. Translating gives CASSLLGQGAVETQYF.

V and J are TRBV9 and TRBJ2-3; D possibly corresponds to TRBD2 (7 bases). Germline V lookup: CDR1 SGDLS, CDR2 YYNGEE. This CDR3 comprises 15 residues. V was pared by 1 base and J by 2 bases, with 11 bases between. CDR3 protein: CASSVTGGPTDTQYF. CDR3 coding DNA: TGTGCCAGCAGCGTAACCGGGGGGCCCACAGATACGCAGTATTTT.

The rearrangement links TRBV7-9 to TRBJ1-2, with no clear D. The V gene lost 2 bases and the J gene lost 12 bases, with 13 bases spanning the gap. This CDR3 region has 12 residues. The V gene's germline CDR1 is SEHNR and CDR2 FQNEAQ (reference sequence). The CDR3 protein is CASSLTNSRDTF. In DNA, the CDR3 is TGTGCCAGCAGCTTAACCAATTCGCGGGACACCTTC.

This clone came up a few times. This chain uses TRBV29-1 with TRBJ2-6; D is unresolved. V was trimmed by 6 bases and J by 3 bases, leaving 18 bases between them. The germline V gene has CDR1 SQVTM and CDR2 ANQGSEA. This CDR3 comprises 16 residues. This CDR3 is CSVFDQALIGANVLTF. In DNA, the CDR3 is TGCAGCGTCTTTGATCAGGCACTGATTGGGGCCAACGTCCTGACTTTC.

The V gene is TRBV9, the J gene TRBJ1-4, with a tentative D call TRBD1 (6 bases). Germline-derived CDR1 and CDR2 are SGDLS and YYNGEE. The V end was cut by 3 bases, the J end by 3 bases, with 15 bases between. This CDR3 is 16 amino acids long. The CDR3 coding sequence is TGTGCCAGCAGCGCCCGAACAGGGAGTGCTAATGAAAAACTGTTTTTT. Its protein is CASSARTGSANEKLFF.

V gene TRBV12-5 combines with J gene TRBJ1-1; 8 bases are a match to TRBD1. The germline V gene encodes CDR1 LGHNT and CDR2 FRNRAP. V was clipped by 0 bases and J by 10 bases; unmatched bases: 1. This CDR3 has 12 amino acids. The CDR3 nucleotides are TGTGCTAGTGGTTTGGTCGGACAGGGAGCTTTCTTT. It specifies CASGLVGQGAFF.